This TCR beta chain was captured by sequencing in a study of OX40 agonist ivuxolimab in advanced cancers. Study-wide context: Ivuxolimab, which is an agonistic anti-OX40 (CD134) antibody, was administered to the patients.

Profiled with immunoSEQ multiplex PCR; TCRdb holds only in-frame clones, not every one. Here the sample spans roughly 60,000 clones, around 93% being singletons. A word on this clone: Antigen unknown.

Germline V gene lookup returns CDR1 LNHDA and CDR2 SQIVND (reference sequence). The ends lost 5 bases at V and 3 bases at J; junction bases unmatched: 14. This CDR3 contains 18 residues. Findings and limits, study-wide: Several nonresponders also turned out to have low normalized T-cell clonal expansion. What antigens the expanded peripheral T cells recognized was never established.

This rearrangement joins TRBV19 to TRBJ1-5; 9 bases align to TRBD1. The TCR originated in an adult with an advanced solid tumor such as melanoma, head and neck, liver or kidney cancer. This material consisted of CD4+ or CD8+ T cells sorted from blood, taken in a trial of the OX40 agonist ivuxolimab. CDR3 protein: CASSVPGQGFRFNQPQHF. The CDR3 DNA sequence: TGTGCCAGTAGTGTTCCGGGACAGGGATTTAGGTTCAATCAGCCCCAGCATTTT.